This entry lists 5 T cell receptor beta chains sequenced from one sample in a study of CD8 T cells in Susac syndrome. After extraction with the RNeasy kit, roughly 0.45 to 1 ug of the RNA was reverse transcribed using random hexamers. Each CDR3 protein is one row after TCRdb ran MiXCR on the immunoSEQ multiplex PCR reads. The sample lists tens of thousands of distinct CDR3 sequences, just under 95% seen once, with 0.2% to 0.3% in the top ten. What was sequenced was CD8+ T cells from PBMCs. The origin of the receptors is a human donor in good health.

The chain links TRBV20-1 to TRBJ2-7; 16 bases line up with TRBD2. V was pared by 5 bases and J by 2 bases, with 3 bases of the junction left unmatched. CDR3 length: 15 residues. Germline lookup yields CDR1 DFQATT and CDR2 SNEGSKA (reference sequence). CDR3 nucleotide sequence: TGCAGTGCTTCGGGACTAGCGGGAGGGCCCTACGAGCAGTACGTC. Translating it yields CSASGLAGGPYEQYV.

This chain connects TRBV5-1 to TRBJ2-6; a weak D match, TRBD1 (5 bases). The CDR3 has 16 residues. The ends were cut back, 5 bases at V and 0 bases at J, with 12 bases in the middle. Germline loops: CDR1 SGHRS, CDR2 YFSETQ. CDR3: CASRDTHGSGANVLTF. The CDR3 nucleotides are TGCGCCAGCAGGGACACACACGGCTCTGGGGCCAACGTCCTGACTTTC.

The rearrangement joins TRBV30 to TRBJ1-1, with unresolved D. Germline V gene sequence: CDR1 GTSNPN, CDR2 SVGIG (reference sequence). The CDR3 sequence is 13 residues long. V was pared by 1 base and J by 0 bases, with 6 bases between. CDR3 sequence (DNA): TGTGCCTGGAGTGCCCCTATGAACACTGAAGCTTTCTTT. Protein sequence: CAWSAPMNTEAFF.

V and J are TRBV5-1 and TRBJ2-7; 7 bases are shared with TRBD1. V shed 8 bases and J 0 bases; nucleotides not matched to a gene: 8. CDR1 and CDR2 (germline): SGHRS, YFSETQ. This CDR3 comprises 14 residues. Here the CDR3 reads CASSQGVSSYEQYV. CDR3 nucleotide sequence: TGCGCCAGTTCGCAGGGGGTAAGCTCCTACGAGCAGTACGTC.

This chain links TRBV2 with TRBJ2-1, with D perhaps matching TRBD2 (7 bases). Germline-derived CDR1 and CDR2 are SNHLY and FYNNEI. V lost 8 bases and J 6 bases, leaving 20 bases between the germline ends. This CDR3 contains 15 residues. The CDR3 region is CASSLAEGGVNEQFF. DNA of the CDR3: TGTGCCAGCTCCCTAGCGGAGGGGGGGGTCAATGAGCAGTTCTTC.